This is a list of T cell receptor beta chains from one sample in a study of early T cells in non-severe SARS-CoV-2 infection. TCRdb analysed the 5' RACE reads with MiXCR anew, one entry per CDR3 protein. The sample shows under 30,000 distinct CDR3 sequences, around 5.3% of them seen only once. Sequencing used whole blood. These receptors originate from an adult who was a healthcare worker with PCR-confirmed SARS-CoV-2 infection or an uninfected control (not recorded which). Each CDR3 is given without its conserved first and last residue.

TRBV2,TRBJ1-6,ASQESSYNSPLH
TRBV28,TRBJ1-4,ASSSGGEKLF
TRBV6-6,TRBJ2-3,ASSTGLAGGIDTQY
TRBV5-1,TRBJ2-3,ASASTDTQY
TRBV5-4,TRBJ1-2,ASSAQGQGVYGYT
TRBV18,TRBJ1-1,ASSLEGGTEVF
TRBV7-2,TRBJ2-1,ASSLRYNEQF
TRBV6-1,TRBJ1-5,ASSRGQISPPQH
TRBV5-1,TRBJ2-7,ASSLYGSYEQY
TRBV7-8,TRBJ2-4,ASSPSGRRWNIQY
TRBV5-1,TRBJ2-3,ASSFDGRPTTDTQY
TRBV2,TRBJ2-7,ASSGGQGVYNEQY
TRBV18,TRBJ1-2,ASSPDRLYGYT
TRBV20-1,TRBJ2-5,SAKAGQSQETQY